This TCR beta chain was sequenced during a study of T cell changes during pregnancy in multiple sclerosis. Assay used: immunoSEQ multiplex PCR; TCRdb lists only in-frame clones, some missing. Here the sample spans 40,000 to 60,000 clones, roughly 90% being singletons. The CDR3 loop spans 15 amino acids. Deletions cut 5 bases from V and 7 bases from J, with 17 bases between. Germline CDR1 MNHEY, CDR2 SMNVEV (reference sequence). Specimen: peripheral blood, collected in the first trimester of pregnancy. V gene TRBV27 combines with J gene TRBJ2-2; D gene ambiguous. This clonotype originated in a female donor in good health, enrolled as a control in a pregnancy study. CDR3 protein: CASSPTLALYGELFF. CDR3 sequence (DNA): TGTGCCAGCAGTCCGACACTTGCTCTTTACGGGGAGCTGTTTTTT.